A selection of T cell receptor beta chains follows, all from one sample in a study of neurological immune-mediated disorders. TCRdb redid the calling of the 5' RACE reads with MiXCR, one entry per CDR3 protein. The sample holds 95,000 to 150,000 distinct CDR3 sequences, roughly 3.2% seen once. Sequenced: PBMCs. These receptors all stem from a woman aged 25 to 45 with multiple sclerosis. Each CDR3 is given with its conserved first and last residue. A D gene is named only where the DNA matches it firmly. For some rows the clone size is stated as once, few or many, or as a class when expanded; others skip it.

j_call: TRBJ1-2
clone_size: many
v_call: TRBV12-5
d_call: .
cdr3_aa: CASGLVPSNYGYTF
cdr3_nt: TGTGCTAGTGGTTTGGTACCGAGTAACTATGGCTACACCTTC

j_call: TRBJ2-1
clone_size: many
v_call: TRBV6-5
d_call: TRBD1
cdr3_aa: CASSYGTGLNEQFF
cdr3_nt: TGTGCCAGCAGTTACGGGACAGGGCTCAATGAGCAGTTCTTC

j_call: TRBJ1-2
clone_size: many
v_call: TRBV7-2
d_call: TRBD1
cdr3_aa: CASSPDRVIYGYTF
cdr3_nt: TGTGCCAGCAGCCCAGACAGGGTGATCTATGGCTACACCTTC

j_call: TRBJ2-7
clone_size: few
v_call: TRBV18
d_call: .
cdr3_aa: CASSQGGSDEQYF
cdr3_nt: TGTGCCAGCTCACAGGGGGGGTCGGACGAGCAGTACTTC

j_call: TRBJ2-2
clone_size: many
v_call: TRBV4-3
d_call: .
cdr3_aa: CASSQDLESGELFF
cdr3_nt: TGCGCCAGCAGCCAAGATTTGGAGAGCGGGGAGCTGTTTTTT

j_call: TRBJ1-3
clone_size: many
v_call: TRBV7-9
d_call: .
cdr3_aa: CASSERDANTIYF
cdr3_nt: TGTGCCAGCAGCGAGCGGGACGCAAACACCATATATTTT

j_call: TRBJ1-1
clone_size: .
v_call: TRBV7-2
d_call: TRBD1
cdr3_aa: CASSLTSGGTTEAFF
cdr3_nt: TGTGCCAGCAGCTTAACATCAGGGGGGACCACTGAAGCTTTCTTT

j_call: TRBJ1-2
clone_size: many
v_call: TRBV20-1
d_call: .
cdr3_aa: CSASPRSLTGEDGYTF
cdr3_nt: TGCAGTGCTAGCCCCCGTTCGCTAACGGGAGAAGATGGCTACACCTTC

j_call: TRBJ2-2
clone_size: many
v_call: TRBV5-6
d_call: .
cdr3_aa: CASSLDWQGSTGELFF
cdr3_nt: TGTGCCAGCAGCTTGGACTGGCAGGGCAGCACCGGGGAGCTGTTTTTT

j_call: TRBJ2-1
clone_size: .
v_call: TRBV20-1
d_call: .
cdr3_aa: CSARPLVSPSFNEQFF
cdr3_nt: TGCAGTGCTAGACCCCTAGTAAGCCCATCTTTCAATGAGCAGTTCTTC

j_call: TRBJ2-3
clone_size: .
v_call: TRBV7-2
d_call: .
cdr3_aa: CASSLEAWAQYF
cdr3_nt: TGTGCCAGCAGCTTAGAAGCGTGGGCCCAGTATTTT

j_call: TRBJ1-1
clone_size: many
v_call: TRBV27
d_call: .
cdr3_aa: CASSLFVNTEAFF
cdr3_nt: TGTGCCAGCAGTTTATTTGTAAACACTGAAGCTTTCTTT

j_call: TRBJ2-2
clone_size: many
v_call: TRBV6-4
d_call: .
cdr3_aa: CASSEFAQGLDTGELFF
cdr3_nt: TGTGCCAGCAGTGAGTTCGCGCAGGGTCTGGACACCGGGGAGCTGTTTTTT